This entry lists 10 T cell receptor beta chains sequenced from one sample in a study of T cell repertoires in cytomegalovirus infection. TCRdb ran MiXCR on the reads and lists one entry per CDR3 protein. The table records roughly 77,000 distinct CDR3 sequences, about 4% of them present only once. Material for sequencing was PBMCs. All receptors come from a human donor in good health (CMV status not recorded). Some clones in this sample may be carry-over from other donors' samples.

This clonotype occurred many times. V is TRBV7-2 and J is TRBJ2-7; D is perhaps TRBD2 (5 bases). The CDR3 is 15 residues long. Germline assignment: CDR1 SGHTA and CDR2 FQGNSA. The V gene lost 1 base and the J gene lost 4 bases, with 14 bases spanning the gap. CDR3 coding DNA: TGTGCCAGCAGCTTAGATTTTAGCGCCACTTACGAGCAGTACTTC. Its protein is CASSLDFSATYEQYF.

This clonotype showed up many times. The chain employs TRBV12-5 and TRBJ1-1; no firm D call. V was clipped by 7 bases and J by 4 bases, with 13 bases between them. Germline CDR1 is LGHNT and CDR2 is FRNRAP. This CDR3 has 13 residues. The CDR3: CASAASEVTEAFF. The CDR3 DNA sequence: TGTGCTAGTGCCGCATCGGAGGTCACTGAAGCTTTCTTT.

In its sample, this clonotype was seen a few times. This chain joins TRBV4-1 and TRBJ2-1; D is unresolved. In germline, CDR1 is MGHRA, CDR2 YSYEKL. V lost 1 base and J lost 6, with 10 bases in between. This CDR3 has 14 amino acids. CDR3 sequence reads: CASSQAPLVNEQFF. The CDR3 bases are TGCGCCAGCAGCCAAGCCCCGCTTGTCAATGAGCAGTTCTTC.

This clonotype was seen repeatedly, ten times or more. The V gene is TRBV5-1, the J gene TRBJ1-1, with TRBD1 identical over 8 bases. The J segment lost 5 bases and the V segment lost 4 bases, leaving 13 bases of the junction unmatched. The CDR3 contains 16 residues. Germline V gene sequence: CDR1 SGHRS, CDR2 YFSETQ. Here the CDR3 reads CASSPGGQGGETEAFF. In DNA form, the CDR3 reads TGCGCCAGCAGCCCGGGCGGACAGGGTGGTGAAACTGAAGCTTTCTTT. The variable domain in full, completed from reference TRBV5-1 and TRBJ1-1, reads KAGVTQTPRYLIKTRGQQVTLSCSPISGHRSVSWYQQTPGQGLQFLFEYFSETQRNKGNFPGRFSGRQFSNSRSEMNVSTLELGDSALYLCASSPGGQGGETEAFFGQGTRLTVV.

This clonotype was seen repeatedly, ten times or more. The CDR3 sequence is CASSQEGGFRTRTDTQYF. As DNA, the CDR3 is TGCGCCAGCAGCCAAGAAGGTGGATTTCGCACGAGGACAGATACGCAGTATTTT. This chain uses TRBV4-1 with TRBJ2-3; D gene uncertain. From germline, CDR1 is MGHRA and CDR2 YSYEKL. This CDR3 has 18 amino acids. V shed 0 bases and J shed 3 bases, with 19 bases lying between them.

The table lists this clonotype with many counts. The V call is TRBV6-2 or TRBV6-3, the J call TRBJ2-1, with D perhaps TRBD1 (5 bases). The germline gives CDR1 MNHEY, CDR2 SVGEGT. This CDR3 contains 15 residues. The V end lost 4 bases, the J end lost 3 bases, and 13 bases lay between the germline ends. CDR3 in amino acids: CASSWGADNYNEQFF. The CDR3 DNA follows: TGTGCCAGCAGTTGGGGTGCGGACAACTACAATGAGCAGTTCTTC.

This clonotype has a count of ten or more. J is TRBJ2-6 and V is TRBV7-2, with 7 positions matching TRBD1. The germline CDR1 and CDR2 sequences are SGHTA and FQGNSA. This CDR3 spans 15 amino acids. Trimming took 7 bases from V and 2 from J; bases not matched to a gene: 5. CDR3 coding DNA: TGTGCCAGCACCAGAGGGGGCACTGGGGCCAACGTCCTGACTTTC. Its protein is CASTRGGTGANVLTF.

This clonotype was recorded a few times. The chain combines TRBV6-5 with TRBJ2-5; 7 bases map to TRBD2. Germline loops: CDR1 MNHEY, CDR2 SVGAGI. Losses at the gene ends were 8 bases for V and 5 bases for J; bases not matched to a gene: 14. CDR3 length equals 15 residues. This CDR3 is CASAPGLVIRETQYF. In DNA form, the CDR3 reads TGTGCCAGCGCACCCGGACTAGTGATCAGGGAGACCCAGTACTTC.

This clonotype was detected many times. The V gene is TRBV7-2, the J gene TRBJ1-1; unclear D gene. There are 15 residues in the CDR3. Trimming removed 1 base from V and 1 base from J, with 10 bases in between. Germline V CDR1 and CDR2: SGHTA, FQGNSA. As DNA, the CDR3 is TGTGCCAGCAGCTTAGTATCGGTGGAGAACACTGAAGCTTTCTTT. This translates into CASSLVSVENTEAFF.

This clonotype was counted at least ten times. The chain links TRBV7-2 to TRBJ2-5; 7 positions agree with TRBD2. Germline loops: CDR1 SGHTA, CDR2 FQGNSA. J was trimmed by 1 base and V by 5 bases; bases with no gene match: 7. CDR3 size: 15 residues. CDR3 nucleotide sequence: TGTGCCAGCAGCCCCCAGCGGGGAGGCCAAGAGACCCAGTACTTC. Amino acid sequence: CASSPQRGGQETQYF.